These 8 T cell receptor beta chains came from one sample sequenced in a study of chemoradiotherapy in HPV16-positive cancers. Data came from immunoSEQ multiplex PCR; TCRdb stores just in-frame clones and leaves some out. The sample has around 29,000 clones, about 90% seen once. The source material was blood, sampled from a patient who underwent chemoradiotherapy. These receptors were obtained from a human donor with HPV-associated anogenital cancer.

This chain links TRBV30 with TRBJ1-2; D perhaps matches TRBD1 (5 bases). The CDR3 is 13 amino acids. The V end lost 4 bases, the J end lost 2 bases, and 11 bases lay between the germline ends. The germline V gene has CDR1 GTSNPN and CDR2 SVGIG (reference sequence). The CDR3 nucleotides read TGTGCCTGGAACAAAAGGGGAAACTATGGCTACACCTTC. Translating gives CAWNKRGNYGYTF.

The V gene is TRBV15, the J gene TRBJ2-5; D may match TRBD1 or TRBD2 (6 bases each). The V end was cut by 2 bases, the J end by 1 base, with 8 bases between. CDR1 and CDR2 (germline): LNHNV, YYDKDF (reference sequence). CDR3 size: 14 residues. The DNA for the CDR3 is TGTGCCACCAGCAGAAAGGGGGGCCAAGAGACCCAGTACTTC. Encoded protein: CATSRKGGQETQYF.

The chain is built from TRBV18 and TRBJ2-1, with D uncertain. Deletions cut 0 bases from V and 7 bases from J, with 10 bases between. The CDR3 is made up of 14 amino acids. CDR1 and CDR2 from the germline V gene are KGHSH and LQKENI. CDR3 DNA: TGTGCCAGCTCACCACCGACACTGTTGAATGAGCAGTTCTTC. Translating it yields CASSPPTLLNEQFF.

This chain connects TRBV5-1 to TRBJ1-3; D call uncertain. There are 13 residues in the CDR3. The V gene lost 0 bases and the J gene lost 5 bases, with 6 bases spanning the gap. The germline gives CDR1 SGHRS, CDR2 YFSETQ. CDR3: CASSLDGRNTIYF. The CDR3 coding sequence is TGCGCCAGCAGCTTGGATGGGAGAAACACCATATATTTT.

The rearrangement uses TRBV18 and TRBJ2-7; D not resolved. Trimming pared 3 bases from V and 7 bases from J, leaving 16 bases between. The CDR3 sequence is 14 residues long. Germline V lookup: CDR1 KGHSH, CDR2 LQKENI. The CDR3 loop is CASSPKTGEGEQYF. The CDR3, as DNA: TGTGCCAGCTCACCTAAGACTGGTGAAGGAGAGCAGTACTTC. Complete variable domain (other parts from reference TRBV18 and TRBJ2-7): NAGVMQNPRHLVRRRGQEARLRCSPMKGHSHVYWYRQLPEEGLKFMVYLQKENIIDESGMPKERFSAEFPKEGPSILRIQQVVRGDSAAYFCASSPKTGEGEQYFGPGTRLTVT.

The chain couples TRBV4-1 to TRBJ1-2; D is uncertain. The V gene lost 1 base and the J gene lost 5 bases, with 11 bases spanning the gap. The length of the CDR3 is 14 residues. The germline gives CDR1 MGHRA, CDR2 YSYEKL. CDR3 residues: CASSQAGTPYGYTF. The CDR3 region has the DNA TGCGCCAGCAGCCAAGCGGGAACACCTTATGGCTACACCTTC.

V gene TRBV5-6 combines with J gene TRBJ1-2, with a weak D call TRBD1 (5 bases). V dropped 0 bases and J dropped 8 bases, with 14 bases sitting between them. Per the germline V gene, CDR1 is SGHDT and CDR2 is YYEEEE. The CDR3 is 14 residues long. CDR3 protein: CASSLGRGRHGYTF. CDR3 DNA sequence: TGTGCCAGCAGCTTGGGTAGGGGCCGACACGGCTACACCTTC.

The chain couples TRBV18 to TRBJ2-7; the D is unclear. Deletions cut 2 bases from V and 5 bases from J, with 16 bases between. Germline lookup yields CDR1 KGHSH and CDR2 LQKENI. The length of the CDR3 is 15 residues. The DNA of the CDR3 is TGTGCCAGCTCACCAGTAGAACTGAGATCCGACGAGCAGTACTTC. Its translation is CASSPVELRSDEQYF.